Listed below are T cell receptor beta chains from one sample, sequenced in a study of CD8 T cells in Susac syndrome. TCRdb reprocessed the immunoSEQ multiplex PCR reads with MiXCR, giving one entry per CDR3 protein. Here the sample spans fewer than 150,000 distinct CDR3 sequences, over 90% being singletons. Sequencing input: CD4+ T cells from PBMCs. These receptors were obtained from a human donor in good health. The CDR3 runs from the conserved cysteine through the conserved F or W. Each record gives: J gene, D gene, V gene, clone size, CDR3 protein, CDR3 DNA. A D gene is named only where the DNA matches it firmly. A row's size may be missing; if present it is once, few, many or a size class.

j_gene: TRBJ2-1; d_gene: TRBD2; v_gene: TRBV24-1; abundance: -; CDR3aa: CATRTSGSRGNEQFF; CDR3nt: TGTGCCACCAGGACTAGCGGGAGTAGGGGGAATGAGCAGTTCTTC
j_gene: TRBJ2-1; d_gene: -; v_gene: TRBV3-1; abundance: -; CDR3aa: CASSHITGPPHNEQFF; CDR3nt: TGTGCCAGCAGCCACATCACAGGACCCCCACACAATGAGCAGTTCTTC
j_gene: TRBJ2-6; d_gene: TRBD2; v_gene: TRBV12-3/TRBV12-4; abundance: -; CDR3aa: CASSYTSGPNSGANVLTF; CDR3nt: TGTGCCAGCAGTTACACTAGCGGACCTAACTCTGGGGCCAACGTCCTGACTTTC
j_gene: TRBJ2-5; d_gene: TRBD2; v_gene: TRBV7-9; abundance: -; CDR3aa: CASSLASGTETQYF; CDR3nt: TGTGCCAGCAGCTTAGCTAGCGGGACGGAGACCCAGTACTTC
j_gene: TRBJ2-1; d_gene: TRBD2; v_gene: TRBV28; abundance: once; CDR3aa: CASSSGTSGGNEQFF; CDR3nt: TGTGCCAGCAGTTCTGGGACTAGCGGGGGCAATGAGCAGTTCTTC
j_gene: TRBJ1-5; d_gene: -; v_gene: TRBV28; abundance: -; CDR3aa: CASRRDGNQPQHF; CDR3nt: TGTGCCAGCAGACGGGACGGCAATCAGCCCCAGCATTTT
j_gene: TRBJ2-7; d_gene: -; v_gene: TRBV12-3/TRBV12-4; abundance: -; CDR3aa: CASRAPGAYEQYF; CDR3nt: TGTGCCAGCAGGGCTCCGGGGGCCTACGAGCAGTACTTC
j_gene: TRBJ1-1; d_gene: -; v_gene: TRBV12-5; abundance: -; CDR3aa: CASGLVLLQDSQNTEAFF; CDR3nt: TGTGCTAGTGGTTTGGTACTCCTTCAGGACAGCCAGAACACTGAAGCTTTCTTT
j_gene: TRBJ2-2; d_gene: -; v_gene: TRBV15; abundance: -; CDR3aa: CATSLRQRSTGELFF; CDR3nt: TGTGCCACCAGCTTACGACAGAGGAGCACCGGGGAGCTGTTTTTT
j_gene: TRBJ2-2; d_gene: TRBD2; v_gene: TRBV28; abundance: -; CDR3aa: CASSLFRGSGTGELFF; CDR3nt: TGTGCCAGCAGTTTATTTCGCGGGAGTGGCACCGGGGAGCTGTTTTTT
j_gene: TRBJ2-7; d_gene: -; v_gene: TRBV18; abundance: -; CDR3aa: CASSLSSETYEQYF; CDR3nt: TGTGCCAGCTCACTTTCGTCAGAGACCTACGAGCAGTACTTC
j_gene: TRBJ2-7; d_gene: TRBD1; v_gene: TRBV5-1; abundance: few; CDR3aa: CASSLQGDYEQYF; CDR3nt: TGTGCCAGTAGTTTACAGGGGGATTACGAGCAGTACTTC
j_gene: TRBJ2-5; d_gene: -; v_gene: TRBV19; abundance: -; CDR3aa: CASSNTGLQETQYF; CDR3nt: TGTGCCAGTAGTAACACAGGGCTACAAGAGACCCAGTACTTC
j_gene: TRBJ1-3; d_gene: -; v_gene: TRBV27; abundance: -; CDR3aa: CASSPQRGLIGNTIYF; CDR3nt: TGTGCCAGCAGTCCTCAGAGAGGCCTCATTGGAAACACCATATATTTT
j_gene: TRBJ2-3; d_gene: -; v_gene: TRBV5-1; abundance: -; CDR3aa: CASEELDTQYF; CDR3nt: TGCGCCAGCGAGGAGTTAGATACGCAGTATTTT
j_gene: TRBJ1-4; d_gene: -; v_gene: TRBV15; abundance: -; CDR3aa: CATSRVRGDEKLFF; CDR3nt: TGTGCCACCAGCAGAGTCAGGGGTGATGAAAAACTGTTTTTT
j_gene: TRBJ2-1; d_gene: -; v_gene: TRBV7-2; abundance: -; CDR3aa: CASSSRESNEQFF; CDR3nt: TGTGCCAGCAGCTCCAGGGAAAGTAATGAGCAGTTCTTC
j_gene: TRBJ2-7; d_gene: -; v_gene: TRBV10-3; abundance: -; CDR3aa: CAISESGSKYEQYF; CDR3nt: TGTGCCATCAGTGAGTCGGGCAGCAAATACGAGCAGTACTTC
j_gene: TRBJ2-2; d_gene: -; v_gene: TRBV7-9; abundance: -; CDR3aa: CAPRVLGNTGELFF; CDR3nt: TGTGCCCCTAGGGTCCTCGGGAACACCGGGGAGCTGTTTTTT
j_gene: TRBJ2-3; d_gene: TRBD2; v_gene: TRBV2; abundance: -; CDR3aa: CASNTGGVSGTDTQYF; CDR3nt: TGTGCCAGCAATACGGGAGGGGTCTCTGGCACAGATACGCAGTATTTT
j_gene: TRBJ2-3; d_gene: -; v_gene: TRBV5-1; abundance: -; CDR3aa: CASSWGPGTPTDTQYF; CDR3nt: TGCGCCAGCAGCTGGGGGCCCGGGACCCCCACAGATACGCAGTATTTT
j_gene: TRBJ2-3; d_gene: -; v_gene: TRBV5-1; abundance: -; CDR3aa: CASSLRPQAPTSTDTQYF; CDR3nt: TGCGCCAGCAGCTTGAGGCCTCAAGCCCCTACTAGCACAGATACGCAGTATTTT
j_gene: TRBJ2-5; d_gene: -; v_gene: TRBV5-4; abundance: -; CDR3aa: CASSLGMPGQETQYF; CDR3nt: TGTGCCAGCAGCTTGGGTATGCCAGGGCAAGAGACCCAGTACTTC
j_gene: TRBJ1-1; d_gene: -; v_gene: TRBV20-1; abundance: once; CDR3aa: CSARYTMNTEAFF; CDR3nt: TGCAGTGCTAGGTACACGATGAACACTGAAGCTTTCTTT
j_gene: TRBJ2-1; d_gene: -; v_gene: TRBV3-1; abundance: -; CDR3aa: CASSPRPSSYNEQFF; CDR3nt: TGTGCCAGCAGCCCTCGACCAAGCTCCTACAATGAGCAGTTCTTC
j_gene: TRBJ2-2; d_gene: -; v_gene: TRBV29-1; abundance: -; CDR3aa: CSVMASYGTGELFF; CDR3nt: TGCAGCGTTATGGCTTCCTATGGCACCGGGGAGCTGTTTTTT
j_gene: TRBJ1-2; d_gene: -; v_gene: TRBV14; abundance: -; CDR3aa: CASRRTDYGYTF; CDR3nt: TGTGCCAGCAGGAGGACGGACTATGGCTACACCTTC